These 14 T cell receptor beta chains came from one sample sequenced in a study of T-cell memory formation after mild COVID-19. Via MiXCR, TCRdb re-called the 5' RACE reads, giving one row per CDR3 protein. The sample lists fewer than 700,000 distinct CDR3 sequences, approximately 18% occurring once. Sequenced input: PBMCs or a T cell subset sorted from them (not recorded which). The receptors shown here come from an adult woman who had mild COVID-19 (a few samples of this study predate the infection). Cell type and time point are not known.

This rearrangement joins TRBV7-9 to TRBJ1-2; 8 bases line up with TRBD1. Germline V gene data show CDR1 as SEHNR and CDR2 as FQNEAQ (reference sequence). Trimming at V came to 4 bases and at J to 4 bases, leaving 11 bases not matched to a gene. The CDR3 has 16 amino acids. The CDR3 DNA is TGTGCCAGCAGCTCACAGGGGGTAGCGTCGAGCTATGGCTACACCTTC. Amino acid sequence: CASSSQGVASSYGYTF.

The chain is built from TRBV6-1 and TRBJ2-7, with D hard to call. Germline V CDR1 and CDR2: MNHNS, SASEGT. This CDR3 comprises 14 residues. Trimming stripped 2 bases from V and 2 bases from J, with 10 bases between. In DNA, the CDR3 is TGTGCCAGCAGTGAAAGGCCAGGAACCTACGAGCAGTACTTC. Its protein product is CASSERPGTYEQYF.

This clonotype was seen a handful of times. The chain joins TRBV7-8 to TRBJ2-1, with 13 bases aligning to TRBD2. The CDR3 covers 17 residues. V lost 5 bases to trimming and J lost 8 bases; unmatched junction nucleotides: 12. Germline V gives CDR1 SGHVS, CDR2 FQNEAQ. This CDR3 is CASSQRRVGLAGDEQFF. In DNA form, the CDR3 reads TGTGCCAGCAGCCAAAGAAGGGTTGGACTAGCGGGAGATGAGCAGTTCTTC.

The gene calls are TRBV12-3 or TRBV12-4 and TRBJ1-3; a possible D gene is TRBD1 (6 bases). The V end was cut by 6 bases, the J end by 0 bases, with 18 bases between. This CDR3 has 17 amino acids. CDR3 DNA: TGTGCCAGCAGCCAACCCTCCCGGGACATCTCTGGAAACACCATATATTTT. This encodes CASSQPSRDISGNTIYF.

This clonotype was counted a few times. The rearrangement joins TRBV9 to TRBJ2-2; no clear D. Germline CDR1 and CDR2: SGDLS and YYNGEE. This CDR3 is built from 14 residues. The V gene lost 1 base and the J gene lost 6 bases, with 10 bases spanning the gap. CDR3 residues: CASSVSGSPGELFF. The CDR3 DNA reads as TGTGCCAGCAGCGTATCGGGTAGCCCCGGGGAGCTGTTTTTT. The complete variable domain, with remaining parts taken from reference TRBV9 and TRBJ2-2, reads DSGVTQTPKHLITATGQRVTLRCSPRSGDLSVYWYQQSLDQGLQFLIQYYNGEERAKGNILERFSAQQFPDLHSELNLSSLELGDSALYFCASSVSGSPGELFFGEGSRLTVL.

Note on this clonotype: The junction shows a germline mismatch at one end, possibly a read error. The chain combines TRBV29-1 with TRBJ2-3; 12 nucleotides match TRBD2. The CDR3 runs to 12 residues. The V gene's germline CDR1 is SQVTM and CDR2 ANQGSEA. CDR3: CSVETSGGPRNF. The CDR3 coding sequence is TGCAGCGTTGAGACTAGCGGGGGCCCCAGGAATTTT.

In this sample, this clonotype turned up a few times. The chain uses TRBV9 and TRBJ2-5; TRBD1 agrees at 8 bases. V trimming: 4 bases; J trimming: 5 bases; junction bases outside the gene matches: 13. There are 16 residues in the CDR3. The germline CDR1 and CDR2 sequences are SGDLS and YYNGEE. CDR3 in amino acids: CASSLNRDRPEETQYF. In nucleotides, the CDR3 is TGTGCCAGCAGCTTGAACCGGGACAGGCCCGAGGAGACCCAGTACTTC.

Only a few counts were recorded for this clonotype. The chain has TRBV5-1 and TRBJ2-3, with 7 bases identical to TRBD2. V lost 0 bases, J lost 2 bases, and 3 bases stayed unmatched. The V gene's germline CDR1 is SGHRS and CDR2 YFSETQ. This CDR3 comprises 15 residues. The CDR3 DNA follows: TGCGCCAGCAGCTTGGGGACTAGGTCCACAGATACGCAGTATTTT. This translates into CASSLGTRSTDTQYF.

This clonotype was seen repeatedly, ten times or more. The rearrangement links TRBV12-3 or TRBV12-4 to TRBJ1-4; 7 bases agree with TRBD1. The CDR3 extends over 16 amino acids. The ends lost 5 bases at V and 8 bases at J; junction bases unmatched: 14. The CDR3 here is CASSVLDREGREKLFF. The CDR3 DNA sequence: TGTGCCAGCAGTGTCCTTGACAGGGAGGGTAGAGAAAAACTGTTTTTT.

This rearrangement joins TRBV7-2 to TRBJ2-1; D gene ambiguous. This CDR3 comprises 14 residues. Germline V lookup: CDR1 SGHTA, CDR2 FQGNSA. Deletions cut 5 bases from V and 10 bases from J, with 18 bases between. The CDR3 bases are TGTGCCAGCAGCCACGCGGTCCCCCTAGGGGAGCAGTTCTTC. Its translation: CASSHAVPLGEQFF.

The chain joins TRBV20-1 to TRBJ2-3, with D possibly TRBD1 on 6 matching bases. The CDR3 consists of 16 residues. Germline V gives CDR1 DFQATT, CDR2 SNEGSKA (reference sequence). Trimming removed 3 bases from V and 1 base from J, with 17 bases in between. The CDR3 sequence is CSASIETRTGTDTQYF. CDR3 sequence (DNA): TGCAGTGCTAGTATTGAAACTCGGACAGGCACAGATACGCAGTATTTT.

This clonotype came up a few times. The chain recombines TRBV27 with TRBJ2-1, with TRBD2 matching 8 bases. The CDR3 spans 17 residues. Germline V gene lookup returns CDR1 MNHEY and CDR2 SMNVEV (reference sequence). Trimming at V came to 1 base and at J to 0 bases, leaving 5 bases not matched to a gene. The CDR3 nucleotides read TGTGCCAGCAGTTTATTAGGGCTAGCGGGCTCCTACAATGAGCAGTTCTTC. It encodes CASSLLGLAGSYNEQFF.

J is TRBJ1-1 and V is TRBV10-3; tentatively, D is TRBD1 (5 bases). The germline CDR1 and CDR2 sequences are ENHRY and SYGVKD. The CDR3 spans 13 residues. V lost 4 bases to trimming and J lost 0 bases, with 6 bases between them. The DNA for the CDR3 is TGTGCCATCAGTGTACAGGTGAACACTGAAGCTTTCTTT. Encoded protein: CAISVQVNTEAFF.

The CDR3 loop reads CASSLSAGNTEAFF. In DNA form, the CDR3 reads TGCGCCAGCAGCTTGTCGGCCGGGAACACTGAAGCTTTCTTT. The rearrangement links TRBV5-1 to TRBJ1-1; D is unclear. CDR3 length equals 14 residues. Germline assignment: CDR1 SGHRS and CDR2 YFSETQ. V was cut by 1 base and J by 1 base, with 8 bases left in between.